This entry features one T cell receptor beta chain sequence. Its antigen is unidentified. This specimen comes from a study of T cell clones after liver transplantation. Across the whole study: HCV positivity affected three of eight recipients; the rest lacked autoimmune or viral indications. Findings and caveats of the study: Low donor cell numbers restricted donor-reactive repertoire measurement in a couple of subjects. Compared with third party-reactive sequences, donor-reactive ones declined more, independent of withdrawal success. These preliminary findings come from unstandardized post-transplant sampling times.

The CDR3 sequence is 14 residues long. CDR1 LNHDA and CDR2 SQIVND come from the germline V gene (reference sequence). The ends lost 9 bases at V and 3 bases at J; junction bases unmatched: 6. Profiled with immunoSEQ multiplex PCR; TCRdb holds only in-frame clones, not every one. The data hold 45,000 to 55,000 clones, with around 84% observed a single time. The source material was CD4+ T cells from blood, sampled before liver transplant. This chain connects TRBV19 to TRBJ2-5; 11 bases match TRBD2. The receptor comes from a human donor who received a liver transplant. The CDR3 sequence: CASKGTSGKETQYF. CDR3 in DNA: TGTGCCAGCAAAGGGACTAGCGGCAAAGAGACCCAGTACTTC.